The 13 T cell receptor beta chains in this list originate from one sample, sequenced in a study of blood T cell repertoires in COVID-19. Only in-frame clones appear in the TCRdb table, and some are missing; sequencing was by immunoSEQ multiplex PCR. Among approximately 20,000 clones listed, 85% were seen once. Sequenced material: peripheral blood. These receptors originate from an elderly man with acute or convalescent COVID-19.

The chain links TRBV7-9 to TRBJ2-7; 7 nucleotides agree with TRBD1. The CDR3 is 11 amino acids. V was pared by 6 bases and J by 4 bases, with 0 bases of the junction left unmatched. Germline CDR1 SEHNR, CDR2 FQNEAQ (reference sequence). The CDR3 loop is CASRGQYEQYF. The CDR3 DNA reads TGTGCCAGCAGGGGACAGTACGAGCAGTACTTC.

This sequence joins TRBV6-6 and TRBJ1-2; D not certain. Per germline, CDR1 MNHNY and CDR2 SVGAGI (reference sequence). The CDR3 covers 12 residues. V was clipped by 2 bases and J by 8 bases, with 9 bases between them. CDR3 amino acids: CASSYLVGGYTF. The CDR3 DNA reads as TGTGCCAGCAGTTACCTCGTCGGGGGCTACACCTTC.

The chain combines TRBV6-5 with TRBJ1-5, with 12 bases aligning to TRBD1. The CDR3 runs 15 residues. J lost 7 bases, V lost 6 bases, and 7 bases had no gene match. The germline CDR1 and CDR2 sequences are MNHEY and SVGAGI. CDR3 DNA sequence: TGTGCCAGCAGCCGGGACAGGGGGCACGGGCAGCCCCAGCATTTT. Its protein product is CASSRDRGHGQPQHF.

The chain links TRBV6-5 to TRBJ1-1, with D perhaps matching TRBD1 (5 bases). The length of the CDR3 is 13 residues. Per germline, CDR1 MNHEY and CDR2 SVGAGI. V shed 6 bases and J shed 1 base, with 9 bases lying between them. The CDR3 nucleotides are TGTGCCAGCAGAGTTGACAGGAACACTGAAGCTTTCTTT. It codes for CASRVDRNTEAFF.

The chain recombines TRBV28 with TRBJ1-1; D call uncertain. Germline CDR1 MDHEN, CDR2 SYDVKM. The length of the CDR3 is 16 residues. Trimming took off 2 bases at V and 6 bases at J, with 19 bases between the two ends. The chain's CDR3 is CASSLGYVSGRAEAFF. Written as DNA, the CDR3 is TGTGCCAGCAGTTTAGGGTATGTGAGCGGCCGCGCTGAAGCTTTCTTT.

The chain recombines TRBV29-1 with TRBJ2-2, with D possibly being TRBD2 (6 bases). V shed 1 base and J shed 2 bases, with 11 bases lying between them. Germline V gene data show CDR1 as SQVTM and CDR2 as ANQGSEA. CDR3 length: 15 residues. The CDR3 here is CSVEGGGINTGELFF. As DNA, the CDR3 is TGCAGCGTTGAAGGTGGGGGGATTAACACCGGGGAGCTGTTTTTT.

CDR3 residues: CAQYTSTDTQYF. The CDR3 DNA reads TGTGCCCAGTACACAAGTACAGATACGCAGTATTTT. V gene TRBV19 combines with J gene TRBJ2-3; D ambiguous. This CDR3 contains 12 residues. Germline CDR1 reads LNHDA; CDR2 reads SQIVND (reference sequence). V lost 11 bases and J 3 bases, leaving 12 bases between the germline ends.

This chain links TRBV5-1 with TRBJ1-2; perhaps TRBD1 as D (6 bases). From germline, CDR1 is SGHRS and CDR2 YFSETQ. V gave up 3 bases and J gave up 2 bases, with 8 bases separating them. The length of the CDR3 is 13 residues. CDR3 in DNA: TGCGCCAGCAGCTGGGACACCAACTATGGCTACACCTTC. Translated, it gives CASSWDTNYGYTF.

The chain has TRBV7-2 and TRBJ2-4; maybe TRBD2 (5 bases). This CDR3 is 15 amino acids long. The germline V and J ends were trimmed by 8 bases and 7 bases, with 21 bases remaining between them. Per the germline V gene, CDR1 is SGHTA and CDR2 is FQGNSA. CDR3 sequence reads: CASALGPDPGNIQYF. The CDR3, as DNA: TGTGCCAGCGCTTTAGGTCCGGACCCGGGGAACATTCAGTACTTC.

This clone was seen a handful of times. CDR3 residues: CASSRPRDRGYGYTF. For the CDR3, the DNA is TGCGCCAGCAGCCGCCCCCGGGACAGGGGGTATGGCTACACCTTC. The V gene is TRBV4-1, the J gene TRBJ1-2; TRBD1 matches 11 bases. V trimming: 4 bases; J trimming: 5 bases; junction bases outside the gene matches: 6. There are 15 residues in the CDR3. Germline loops: CDR1 MGHRA, CDR2 YSYEKL.

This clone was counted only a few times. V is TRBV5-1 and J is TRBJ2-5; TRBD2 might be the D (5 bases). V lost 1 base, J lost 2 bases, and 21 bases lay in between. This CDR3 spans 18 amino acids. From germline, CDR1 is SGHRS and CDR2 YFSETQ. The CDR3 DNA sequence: TGCGCCAGCAGCTTGTCGCCTTACATGGGTGGGAGTCAAGAGACCCAGTACTTC. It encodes CASSLSPYMGGSQETQYF. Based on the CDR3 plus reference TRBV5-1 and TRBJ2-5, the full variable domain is KAGVTQTPRYLIKTRGQQVTLSCSPISGHRSVSWYQQTPGQGLQFLFEYFSETQRNKGNFPGRFSGRQFSNSRSEMNVSTLELGDSALYLCASSLSPYMGGSQETQYFGPGTRLLVL.

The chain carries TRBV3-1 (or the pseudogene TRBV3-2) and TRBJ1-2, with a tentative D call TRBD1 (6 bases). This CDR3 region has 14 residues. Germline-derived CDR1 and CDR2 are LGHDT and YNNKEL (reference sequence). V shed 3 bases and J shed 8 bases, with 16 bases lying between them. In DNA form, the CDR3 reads TGTGCCAGCAGCCATGAGTACCGGGACACAGGCTACACCTTC. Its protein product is CASSHEYRDTGYTF.

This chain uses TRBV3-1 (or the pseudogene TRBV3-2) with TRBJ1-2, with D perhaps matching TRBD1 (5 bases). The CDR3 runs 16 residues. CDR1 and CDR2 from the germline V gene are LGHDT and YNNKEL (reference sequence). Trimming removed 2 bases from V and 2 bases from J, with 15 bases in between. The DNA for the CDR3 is TGTGCCAGCAGCCAACATTTAAAGGGGTACAACTATGGCTACACCTTC. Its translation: CASSQHLKGYNYGYTF.